These T cell receptor beta chains were read from a single sample in a study of control samples from healthy donors and cancer patients. Some clones are missing from TCRdb's copy, which holds only in-frame ones; the method was immunoSEQ multiplex PCR. The table shows 100,000 to 150,000 clones, with 85% to 95% occurring only once. The sample taken for sequencing was PBMCs. The source is a man older than 75 with head and neck cancer. The CDR3 runs from the conserved cysteine through the conserved F or W. A D gene is named only where the DNA matches it firmly. Part of the rows lack a size; the others show once, few, many or a class for expanded clones.

V	D	size	J	CDR3	DNA
TRBV20-1	TRBD2	.	TRBJ2-3	CSASEAGGQDTQYF	TGCAGTGCTAGTGAGGCGGGGGGGCAAGATACGCAGTATTTT
TRBV6-5	TRBD2	.	TRBJ2-3	CASSYSRDGGDTQYF	TGTGCCAGCAGTTACTCGCGGGACGGGGGGGATACGCAGTATTTT
TRBV7-9	.	.	TRBJ2-5	CASSLTTGRGVMTQYF	TGTGCCAGCAGCTTAACGACAGGGCGGGGGGTGATGACCCAGTACTTC
TRBV19	TRBD2	.	TRBJ2-4	CASSPTGTTSGSNIQYF	TGTGCCAGTAGTCCAACCGGGACGACTAGCGGGAGTAACATTCAGTACTTC
TRBV2	.	.	TRBJ2-1	CASSGPFVASGNEQFF	TGTGCCAGCAGTGGCCCTTTTGTAGCATCGGGAAATGAGCAGTTCTTC
TRBV11-2	.	.	TRBJ2-7	CASSLELYEQYF	TGTGCCAGCAGCTTAGAGCTATACGAGCAGTACTTC
TRBV10-3	.	once	TRBJ2-7	CAISADSEQYF	TGTGCCATCAGTGCAGACAGCGAGCAGTACTTC
TRBV21-1	.	.	TRBJ2-1	CASSKVSGGAKSYNEQFF	TGTGCCAGCAGCAAAGTGAGCGGGGGGGCCAAGTCCTACAATGAGCAGTTCTTC
TRBV6-2/TRBV6-3	.	.	TRBJ1-5	CASSSPGSNQPQHF	TGTGCCAGCAGTTCACCCGGGAGCAATCAGCCCCAGCATTTT
TRBV30	TRBD1	.	TRBJ1-6	CAWTRRLAGQNSPLHF	TGTGCCTGGACTCGTAGGTTAGCGGGACAGAATTCACCCCTCCACTTT
TRBV30	.	.	TRBJ2-3	CAWMSVATDTQYF	TGTGCCTGGATGAGCGTCGCCACAGATACGCAGTATTTT
TRBV19	.	.	TRBJ2-7	CASSIQGYEQYF	TGTGCCAGTAGTATACAGGGTTACGAGCAGTACTTC
TRBV27	.	.	TRBJ1-2	CASSLRWTGGYTF	TGTGCCAGCAGTTTACGCTGGACTGGTGGCTACACCTTC
TRBV7-8	.	.	TRBJ1-4	CASIPAGGNEKLFF	TGTGCCAGCATCCCCGCTGGCGGCAATGAAAAACTGTTTTTT
TRBV19	.	.	TRBJ1-2	CASSTRGPDGYTF	TGTGCCAGTAGTACTCGGGGACCGGATGGCTACACCTTC
TRBV6-1	.	.	TRBJ2-3	CASSDRTGFRVDTQYF	TGTGCCAGCAGTGACCGAACAGGGTTTAGGGTTGATACGCAGTATTTT
TRBV10-3	.	.	TRBJ1-4	CAISGGSQGGEKLFF	TGTGCCATCAGTGGGGGTTCACAGGGCGGTGAAAAACTGTTTTTT
TRBV7-7	.	.	TRBJ2-1	CASSPSWANGEQFF	TGTGCCAGCAGCCCCTCGTGGGCTAACGGTGAGCAGTTCTTC
TRBV6-5	TRBD2	.	TRBJ2-2	CASSRTSGNTGELFF	TGTGCCAGCAGCCGGACTAGCGGGAACACCGGGGAGCTGTTTTTT
TRBV18	.	.	TRBJ1-1	CASSPGGAGTEAFF	TGTGCCAGCTCACCAGGGGGGGCAGGTACTGAAGCTTTCTTT
TRBV30	.	once	TRBJ1-1	CAWSPGRMNTEAFF	TGTGCCTGGAGTCCGGGACGGATGAACACTGAAGCTTTCTTT
TRBV21-1	.	.	TRBJ1-1	CASSTEFRGTEAFF	TGTGCCAGCAGCACGGAGTTTCGGGGCACTGAAGCTTTCTTT
TRBV21-1	.	.	TRBJ1-4	CASSPLRDRVNEKLFF	TGTGCCAGCAGCCCCCTTCGGGACAGGGTTAATGAAAAACTGTTTTTT
TRBV5-5	TRBD1	.	TRBJ2-1	CASSLEGQDYNEQFF	TGTGCCAGCAGCTTGGAGGGACAGGATTACAATGAGCAGTTCTTC
TRBV19	.	.	TRBJ2-7	CASSNRNYEQYF	TGTGCCAGTAGTAATAGGAACTACGAGCAGTACTTC
TRBV12-3/TRBV12-4	.	.	TRBJ1-4	CASSLQVLKLFF	TGTGCCAGCAGTTTACAGGTCCTCAAACTGTTTTTT
TRBV9	.	once	TRBJ1-1	CASSVDLAHTEAFF	TGTGCCAGCAGCGTAGACTTGGCCCACACTGAAGCTTTCTTT
TRBV6-5	TRBD1	.	TRBJ1-2	CASSQTRGLPYGYTF	TGTGCCAGCAGCCAAACCAGGGGGCTACCCTATGGCTACACCTTC
TRBV11-3	.	.	TRBJ2-1	CASSSSRGSEQFF	TGTGCCAGCAGCTCTTCGAGGGGGAGTGAGCAGTTCTTC
TRBV9	.	.	TRBJ1-1	CASSAGPGTEAFF	TGTGCCAGCAGCGCGGGTCCGGGGACTGAAGCTTTCTTT
TRBV5-1	TRBD2	.	TRBJ2-5	CASSLGTSGAETQYF	TGCGCCAGCAGCTTGGGGACTAGCGGGGCGGAGACCCAGTACTTC
TRBV6-5	.	once	TRBJ2-1	CASSYLGEQFF	TGTGCCAGCAGTTACCTCGGAGAGCAGTTCTTC
TRBV5-7	.	.	TRBJ2-3	CASSFGTSVDTQYF	TGTGCCAGCAGCTTTGGAACTTCAGTAGATACGCAGTATTTT
TRBV7-9	TRBD1	.	TRBJ1-3	CASSSTGGSGNTIYF	TGTGCCAGCAGCTCTACAGGGGGCTCAGGAAACACCATATATTTT
TRBV18	.	.	TRBJ2-1	CASYTSWPLAKSYNEQFF	TGTGCCAGCTATACATCGTGGCCTCTAGCGAAATCCTACAATGAGCAGTTCTTC
TRBV28	.	.	TRBJ1-6	CASSSYSPLHF	TGTGCCAGCAGTTCCTATTCACCCCTCCACTTT
TRBV15	.	.	TRBJ2-7	CATRAGASSTYEQYF	TGTGCCACCAGGGCAGGGGCCTCTAGTACCTACGAGCAGTACTTC
TRBV7-2	.	.	TRBJ1-4	CASSLAGSTNEKLFF	TGTGCCAGCAGCTTAGCCGGATCGACTAATGAAAAACTGTTTTTT
TRBV7-9	.	.	TRBJ1-5	CASSFQGSNQPQHF	TGTGCCAGCAGCTTCCAGGGCTCCAATCAGCCCCAGCATTTT
TRBV2	.	.	TRBJ1-4	CASTGLAVSEKLFF	TGTGCCAGCACAGGTTTGGCAGTGAGTGAAAAACTGTTTTTT
TRBV7-8	TRBD1	.	TRBJ2-2	CASSDRGQGTGELFF	TGTGCCAGCAGCGACAGGGGGCAAGGGACCGGGGAGCTGTTTTTT
TRBV11-3	.	.	TRBJ2-2	CASSFSPGELFF	TGTGCCAGCAGCTTTTCCCCCGGGGAGCTGTTTTTT
TRBV5-4	.	.	TRBJ1-6	CASRGGWGAPLHF	TGTGCCAGCAGGGGAGGATGGGGTGCACCCCTCCACTTT
TRBV6-5	.	.	TRBJ1-2	CASWTQRVGGYTF	TGTGCCAGCTGGACTCAGAGGGTTGGCGGCTACACCTTC
TRBV4-2	.	.	TRBJ1-6	CASSQDLQGVLPLHF	TGTGCCAGCAGCCAAGATCTACAGGGCGTTTTACCCCTCCACTTT
TRBV7-9	TRBD2	.	TRBJ2-2	CASSPGLAGTGELFF	TGTGCCAGCAGCCCCGGACTAGCAGGAACCGGGGAGCTGTTTTTT
TRBV18	TRBD1	.	TRBJ1-5	CASSFTGTGGRSNQPQHF	TGTGCCAGCTCGTTCACCGGGACAGGGGGCCGGAGTAATCAGCCCCAGCATTTT
TRBV29-1	TRBD2	.	TRBJ2-2	CSVRGGRETGELFF	TGCAGCGTCCGGGGCGGGAGAGAAACCGGGGAGCTGTTTTTT
TRBV7-8	TRBD2	.	TRBJ2-1	CASSSQGGGGYNEQFF	TGTGCCAGCAGCTCCCAGGGCGGGGGGGGCTACAATGAGCAGTTCTTC
TRBV3-1/TRBV3-2	.	.	TRBJ2-5	CASSQFGTDQETQYF	TGTGCCAGCAGCCAATTCGGTACAGACCAAGAGACCCAGTACTTC
TRBV6-5	TRBD2	.	TRBJ2-1	CASSYLPGGVNEQFF	TGTGCCAGCAGTTACCTCCCGGGGGGGGTCAATGAGCAGTTCTTC